This TCR beta chain was found in a study of blood T cell repertoires in COVID-19. Turning to the study itself: Material from acute and convalescent COVID-19 was sourced from the United States, Italy and Spain.

In the original processing: Reference gene primer amplification gave nucleated cell count estimates. The data were produced by immunoSEQ multiplex PCR, yet TCRdb's version contains in-frame clones alone and is incomplete. V and J calls and clone size are given by that table; D and trimming were obtained from the DNA. The sample gives around 320,000 clones, roughly 86% of which show up once; around 10% is in the top ten. The CDR3 sequence is 14 residues long. Germline-derived CDR1 and CDR2 are MDHEN and SYDVKM. V shed 5 bases, J shed 4 bases, and the junction held 5 bases outside the gene matches. The sequence was collected from a woman aged 25 to 39 with COVID-19, enrolled during active disease. The V call is TRBV28, the J call TRBJ1-5, with 7 nucleotides matching TRBD1. Specimen: peripheral blood. CDR3 protein: CASSDRAKNQPQHF. For the CDR3, the DNA is TGTGCCAGCAGTGACAGGGCAAAGAATCAGCCCCAGCATTTT.